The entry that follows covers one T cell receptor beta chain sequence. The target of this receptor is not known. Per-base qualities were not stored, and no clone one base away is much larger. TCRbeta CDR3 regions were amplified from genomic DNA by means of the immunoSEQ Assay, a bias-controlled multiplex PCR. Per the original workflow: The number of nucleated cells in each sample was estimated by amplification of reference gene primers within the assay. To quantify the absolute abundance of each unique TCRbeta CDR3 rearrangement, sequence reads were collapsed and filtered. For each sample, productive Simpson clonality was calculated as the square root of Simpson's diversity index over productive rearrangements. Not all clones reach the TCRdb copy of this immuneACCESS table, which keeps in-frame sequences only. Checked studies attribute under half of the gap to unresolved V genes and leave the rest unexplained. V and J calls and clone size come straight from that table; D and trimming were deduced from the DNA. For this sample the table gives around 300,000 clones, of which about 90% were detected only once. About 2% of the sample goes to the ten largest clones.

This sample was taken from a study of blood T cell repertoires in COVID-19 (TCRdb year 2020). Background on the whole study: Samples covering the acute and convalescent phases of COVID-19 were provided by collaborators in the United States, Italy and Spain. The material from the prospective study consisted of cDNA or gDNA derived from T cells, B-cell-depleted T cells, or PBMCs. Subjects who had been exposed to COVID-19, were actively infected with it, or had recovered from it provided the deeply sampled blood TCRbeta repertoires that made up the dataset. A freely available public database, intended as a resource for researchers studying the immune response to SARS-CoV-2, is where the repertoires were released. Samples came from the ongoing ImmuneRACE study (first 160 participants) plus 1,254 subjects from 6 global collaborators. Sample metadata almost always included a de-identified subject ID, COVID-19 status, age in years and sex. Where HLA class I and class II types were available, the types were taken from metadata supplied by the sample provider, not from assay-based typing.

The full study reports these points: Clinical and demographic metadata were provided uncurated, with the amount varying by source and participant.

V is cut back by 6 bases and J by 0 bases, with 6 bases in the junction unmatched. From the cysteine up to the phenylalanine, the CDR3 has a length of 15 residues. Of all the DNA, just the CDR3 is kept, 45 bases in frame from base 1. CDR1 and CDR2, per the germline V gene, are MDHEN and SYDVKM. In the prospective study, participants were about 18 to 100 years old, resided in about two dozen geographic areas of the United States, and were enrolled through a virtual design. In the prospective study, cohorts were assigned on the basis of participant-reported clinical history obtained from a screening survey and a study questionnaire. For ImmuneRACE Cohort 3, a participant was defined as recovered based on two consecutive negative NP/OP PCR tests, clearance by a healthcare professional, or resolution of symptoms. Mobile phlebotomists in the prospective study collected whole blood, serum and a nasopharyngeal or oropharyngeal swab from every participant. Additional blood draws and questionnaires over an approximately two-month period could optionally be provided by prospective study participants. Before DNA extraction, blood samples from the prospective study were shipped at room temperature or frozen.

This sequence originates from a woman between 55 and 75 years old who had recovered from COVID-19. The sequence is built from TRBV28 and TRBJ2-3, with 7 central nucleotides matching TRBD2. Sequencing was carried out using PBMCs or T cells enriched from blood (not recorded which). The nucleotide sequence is TGTGCCAGCAGGACCCATAGCGGGAGCACAGATACGCAGTATTTT. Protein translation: CASRTHSGSTDTQYF.